This T cell receptor (beta chain) is from a study of PD-1 blockade in classical Hodgkin lymphoma. Across the study: Intravenous infusions of nivolumab 3 mg/kg reached patients every 2 weeks. Study outcomes and limitations: Healthy donors were reported to have higher baseline TCR diversity than newly diagnosed patients. Complete responders started with a diversity level that resembled newly diagnosed patients at baseline. Whatever underlies the repertoire differences (possibly disease activity or prior therapy) remains undefined.

All the patients suffered relapse after autologous stem cell transplantation, and brentuximab vedotin exposure differed. Note on this clone: Antigen: not known.

Generated by immunoSEQ multiplex PCR, the TCRdb table keeps only in-frame clones and is missing some. The data hold more than 50,000 clones, with around 90% observed a single time. The sample here was peripheral blood mononuclear cells (PBMCs), taken at baseline. The sequence was obtained from a human donor with classical Hodgkin lymphoma.

CDR3: CASSLARGTGELFF. CDR3 DNA sequence: TGTGCCAGCAGTTTAGCCAGGGGTACCGGGGAGCTGTTTTTT. V and J are TRBV6-5 and TRBJ2-2; D may be TRBD1 (6 bases). Looked up from germline, CDR1 is MNHEY and CDR2 is SVGAGI. V was trimmed by 4 bases and J by 5 bases, leaving 11 bases between them. The CDR3 spans 14 residues.